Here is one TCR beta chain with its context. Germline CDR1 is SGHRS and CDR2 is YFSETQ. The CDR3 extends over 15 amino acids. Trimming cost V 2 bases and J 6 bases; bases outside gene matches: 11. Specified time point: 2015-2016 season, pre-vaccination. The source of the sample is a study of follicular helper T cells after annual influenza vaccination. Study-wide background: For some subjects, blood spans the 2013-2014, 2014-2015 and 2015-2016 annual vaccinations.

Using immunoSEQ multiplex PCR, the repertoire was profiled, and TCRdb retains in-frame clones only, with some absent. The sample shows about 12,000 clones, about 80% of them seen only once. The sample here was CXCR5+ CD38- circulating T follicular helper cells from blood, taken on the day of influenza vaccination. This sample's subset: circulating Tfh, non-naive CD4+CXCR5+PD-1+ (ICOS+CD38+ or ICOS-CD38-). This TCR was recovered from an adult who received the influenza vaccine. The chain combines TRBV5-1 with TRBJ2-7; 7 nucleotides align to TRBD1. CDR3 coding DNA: TGCGCCAGCAGCTTTCAAGGGACGACAGGGAGCGAGCAGTACTTC. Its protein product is CASSFQGTTGSEQYF.